This T cell receptor (beta chain) emerged from a study of T cell responses to AZD1222 COVID-19 vaccine. Study background: It was second doses at about 4 or about 12 weeks that were pooled.

Study observations and caveats: The sample set comprised mostly white British donors with more females, and clonal diversity was possibly underestimated. Spike regions recognized by vaccine-associated CD4 TCRs spanned the protein, led by 160-218 and 743-854.

The germline V gene has CDR1 LGHNA and CDR2 YNFKEQ. This CDR3 comprises 15 residues. Trimming cost V 2 bases and J 2 bases; bases outside gene matches: 3. Turning to this clone: The target antigen is unknown.

The protocol was immunoSEQ multiplex PCR, while the TCRdb copy is restricted to in-frame clones and leaves out a portion. This table holds 110,000 to 150,000 clones, less than 95% found once. This clonotype was obtained from an adult in good health. V is TRBV4-2 and J is TRBJ2-7; TRBD2 aligns across 10 bases. Material: peripheral blood, obtained on day 0 of AZD1222 vaccination. The CDR3 DNA reads TGTGCCAGCAGCCAAAGTCTAGCGGGAGCCTACGAGCAGTACTTC. It specifies CASSQSLAGAYEQYF.